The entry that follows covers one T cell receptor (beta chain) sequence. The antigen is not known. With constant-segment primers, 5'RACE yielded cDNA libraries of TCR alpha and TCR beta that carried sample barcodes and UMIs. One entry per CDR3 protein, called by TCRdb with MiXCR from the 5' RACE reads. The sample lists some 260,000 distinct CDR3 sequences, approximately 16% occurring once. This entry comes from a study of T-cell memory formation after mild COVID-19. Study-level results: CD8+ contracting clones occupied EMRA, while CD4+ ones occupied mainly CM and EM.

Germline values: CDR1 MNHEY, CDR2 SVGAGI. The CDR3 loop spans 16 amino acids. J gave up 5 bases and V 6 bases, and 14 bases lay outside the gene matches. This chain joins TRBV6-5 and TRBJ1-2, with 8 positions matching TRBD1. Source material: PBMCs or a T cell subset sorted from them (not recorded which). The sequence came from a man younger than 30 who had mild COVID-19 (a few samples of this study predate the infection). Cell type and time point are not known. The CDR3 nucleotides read TGTGCCAGCAGCCACACCTCGACAGGGGTCTCATATGGCTACACCTTC. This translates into CASSHTSTGVSYGYTF.